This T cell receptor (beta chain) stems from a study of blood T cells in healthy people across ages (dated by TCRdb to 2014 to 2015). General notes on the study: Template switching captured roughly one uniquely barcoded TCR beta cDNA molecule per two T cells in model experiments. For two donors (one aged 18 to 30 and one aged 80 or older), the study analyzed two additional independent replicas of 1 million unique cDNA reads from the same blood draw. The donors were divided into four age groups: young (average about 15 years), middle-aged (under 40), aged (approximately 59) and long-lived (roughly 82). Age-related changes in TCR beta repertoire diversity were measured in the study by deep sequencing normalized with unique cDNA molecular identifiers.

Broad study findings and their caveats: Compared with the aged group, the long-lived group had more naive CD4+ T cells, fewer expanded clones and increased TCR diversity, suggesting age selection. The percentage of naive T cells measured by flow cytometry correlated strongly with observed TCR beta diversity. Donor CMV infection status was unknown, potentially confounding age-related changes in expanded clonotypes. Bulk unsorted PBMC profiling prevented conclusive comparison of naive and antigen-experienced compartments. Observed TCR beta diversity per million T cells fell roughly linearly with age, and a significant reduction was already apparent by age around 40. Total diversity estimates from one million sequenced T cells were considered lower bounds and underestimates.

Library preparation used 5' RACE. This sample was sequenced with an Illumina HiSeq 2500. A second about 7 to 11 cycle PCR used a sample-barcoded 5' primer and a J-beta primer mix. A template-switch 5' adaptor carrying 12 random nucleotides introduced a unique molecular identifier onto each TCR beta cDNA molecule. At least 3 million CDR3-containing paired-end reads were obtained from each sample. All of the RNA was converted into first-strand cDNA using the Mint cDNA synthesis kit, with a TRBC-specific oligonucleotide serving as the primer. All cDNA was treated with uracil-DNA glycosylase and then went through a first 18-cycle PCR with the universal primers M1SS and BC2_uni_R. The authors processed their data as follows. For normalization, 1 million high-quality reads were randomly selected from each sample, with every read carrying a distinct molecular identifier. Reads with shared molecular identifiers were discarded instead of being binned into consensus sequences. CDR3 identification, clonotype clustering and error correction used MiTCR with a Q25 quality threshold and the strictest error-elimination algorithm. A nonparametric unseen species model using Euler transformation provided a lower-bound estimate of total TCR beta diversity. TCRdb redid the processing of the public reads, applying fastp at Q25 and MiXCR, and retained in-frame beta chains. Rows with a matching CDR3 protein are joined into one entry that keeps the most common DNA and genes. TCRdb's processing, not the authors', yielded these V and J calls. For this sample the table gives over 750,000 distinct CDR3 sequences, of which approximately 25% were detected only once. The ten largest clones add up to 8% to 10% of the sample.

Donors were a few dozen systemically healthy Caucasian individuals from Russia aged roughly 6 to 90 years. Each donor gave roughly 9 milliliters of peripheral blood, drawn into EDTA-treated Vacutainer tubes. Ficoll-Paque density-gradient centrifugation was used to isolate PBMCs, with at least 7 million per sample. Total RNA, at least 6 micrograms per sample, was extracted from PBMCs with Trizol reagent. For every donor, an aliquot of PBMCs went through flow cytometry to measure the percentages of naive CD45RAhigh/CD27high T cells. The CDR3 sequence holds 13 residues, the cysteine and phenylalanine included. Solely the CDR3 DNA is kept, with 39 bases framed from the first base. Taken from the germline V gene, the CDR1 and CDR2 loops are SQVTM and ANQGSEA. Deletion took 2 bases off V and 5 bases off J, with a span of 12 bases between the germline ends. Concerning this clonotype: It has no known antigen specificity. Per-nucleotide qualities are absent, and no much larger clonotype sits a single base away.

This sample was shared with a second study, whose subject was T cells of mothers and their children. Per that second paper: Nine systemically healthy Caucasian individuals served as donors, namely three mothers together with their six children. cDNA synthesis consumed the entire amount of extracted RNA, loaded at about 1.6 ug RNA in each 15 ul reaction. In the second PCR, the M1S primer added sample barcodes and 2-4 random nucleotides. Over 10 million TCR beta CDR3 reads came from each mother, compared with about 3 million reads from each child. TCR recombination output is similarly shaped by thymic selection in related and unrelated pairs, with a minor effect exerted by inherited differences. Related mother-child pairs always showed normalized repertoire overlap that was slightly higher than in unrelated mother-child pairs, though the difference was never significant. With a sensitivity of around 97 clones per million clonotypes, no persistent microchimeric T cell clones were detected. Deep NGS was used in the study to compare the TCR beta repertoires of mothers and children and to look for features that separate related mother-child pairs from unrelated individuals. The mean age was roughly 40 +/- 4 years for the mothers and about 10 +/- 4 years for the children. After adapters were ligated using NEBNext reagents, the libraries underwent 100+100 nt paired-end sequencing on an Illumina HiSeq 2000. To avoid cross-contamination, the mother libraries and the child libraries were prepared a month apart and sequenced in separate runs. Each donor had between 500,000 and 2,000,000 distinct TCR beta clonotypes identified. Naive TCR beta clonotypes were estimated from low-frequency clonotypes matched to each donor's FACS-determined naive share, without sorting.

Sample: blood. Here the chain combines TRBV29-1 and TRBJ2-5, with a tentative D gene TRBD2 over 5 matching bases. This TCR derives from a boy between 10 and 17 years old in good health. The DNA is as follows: TGCAGCGTTGAATCCCCCTCGGGGGAGACCCAGTACTTC. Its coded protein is CSVESPSGETQYF.